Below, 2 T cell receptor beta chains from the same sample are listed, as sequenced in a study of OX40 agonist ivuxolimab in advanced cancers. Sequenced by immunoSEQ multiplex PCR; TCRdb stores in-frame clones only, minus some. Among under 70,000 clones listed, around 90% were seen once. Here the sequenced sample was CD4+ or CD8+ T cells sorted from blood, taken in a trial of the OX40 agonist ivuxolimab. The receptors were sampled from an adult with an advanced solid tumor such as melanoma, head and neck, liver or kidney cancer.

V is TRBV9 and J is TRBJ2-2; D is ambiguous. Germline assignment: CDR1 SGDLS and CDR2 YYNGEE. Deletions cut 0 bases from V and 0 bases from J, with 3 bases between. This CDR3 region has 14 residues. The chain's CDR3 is CASSVGTNTGELFF. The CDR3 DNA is TGTGCCAGCAGCGTAGGAACGAACACCGGGGAGCTGTTTTTT.

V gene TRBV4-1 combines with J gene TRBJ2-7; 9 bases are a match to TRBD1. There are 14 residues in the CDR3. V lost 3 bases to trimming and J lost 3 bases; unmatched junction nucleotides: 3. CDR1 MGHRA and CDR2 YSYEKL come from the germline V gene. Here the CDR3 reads CASSQGQGVYEQYF. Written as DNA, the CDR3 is TGCGCCAGCAGCCAGGGACAGGGTGTCTACGAGCAGTACTTC.